Below are 2 T cell receptor beta chains sequenced from a single sample in a study of cytomegalovirus exposure and HLA in healthy donors. The PCR employed 60 Vbeta primers together with 13 Jbeta primers. The table came from immunoSEQ multiplex PCR; TCRdb's copy has only in-frame clones and leaves some out. The table lists fewer than 120,000 clones, approximately 80% of them singletons, with around 3% in the top ten. Sequencing was done on a sample of PBMCs. The receptors derive from a woman in her sixties in good health and CMV-seropositive.

CDR3 amino acids: CASSPSTGGTDTQYF. The CDR3 bases are TGTGCCAGCAGTCCGTCGACAGGGGGCACAGATACGCAGTATTTT. The chain carries TRBV6-6 and TRBJ2-3, with 8 bases fitting TRBD1. Unmatched junction bases numbered 5, after V lost 5 bases and J lost 1 base. CDR1 and CDR2 from the germline V gene are MNHNY and SVGAGI (reference sequence). The CDR3 loop spans 15 amino acids.

This clone appeared once. CDR3 nucleotides: TGCGCCAGCAGCTTGTTAACTAGCGGGAAAGGTACAGATACGCAGTATTTT. It yields the protein CASSLLTSGKGTDTQYF. The gene calls are TRBV5-1 and TRBJ2-3; 10 positions agree with TRBD2. This CDR3 has 17 residues. J was trimmed by 3 bases and V by 1 base; bases with no gene match: 8. Germline V gene data show CDR1 as SGHRS and CDR2 as YFSETQ.